This is a list of T cell receptor beta chains from one sample in a study of shared clonotypes between healthy human individuals. Sequenced by immunoSEQ multiplex PCR; TCRdb stores in-frame clones only, minus some. The table shows approximately 1.4 million clones, with around 98% occurring only once. Source material: naive CD4+ T cells sorted from blood. These receptors were taken from a man aged 30-40 years in good health. Both conserved end residues are part of each CDR3. D genes are given only for firm matches. Expanded clones are given a class, and other clones once, few, many or no size at all.

CDR3 length,J gene,clone size,D gene,V gene,CDR3 DNA,CDR3 protein
15,TRBJ2-7,-,-,TRBV7-9,TGTGCCAGCAGCTTAGGAGCGGGCAGACCCTACGAGCAGTACTTC,CASSLGAGRPYEQYF
12,TRBJ2-7,-,-,TRBV1,TGCACCAGCAGCCGTCGGGGTTACGAGCAGTACTTC,CTSSRRGYEQYF
14,TRBJ2-1,-,-,TRBV9,TGTGCCAGCGGAACTCCTTCTTTCTACAATGAGCAGTTCTTC,CASGTPSFYNEQFF
14,TRBJ1-1,-,-,TRBV7-2,TGTGCCAGCAGCCTCAGGGGCACGAACACTGAAGCTTTCTTT,CASSLRGTNTEAFF
15,TRBJ2-7,-,TRBD2,TRBV19,TGTGCCAGTAGTATCCGCCATGGACTAGCGGGAGAGCAGTACTTC,CASSIRHGLAGEQYF
15,TRBJ2-7,-,-,TRBV19,TGTGCCAGCTCTTTTGGGGGAGCTACCGGTAGCGAGCAGTACTTC,CASSFGGATGSEQYF
17,TRBJ2-1,-,-,TRBV11-2,TGTGCCAGCAGCTTCCGACCGGGGGCCGGGGGTTTGGTTGAGCAGTTCTTC,CASSFRPGAGGLVEQFF
13,TRBJ2-3,-,-,TRBV7-9,TGTGCCAGCAGCTTAGCGGTCACAGATACGCAGTATTTT,CASSLAVTDTQYF
14,TRBJ1-4,-,TRBD1,TRBV5-1,TGCGCCAGCAGCTTCGGGACAGGGGAGGAAAAACTGTTTTTT,CASSFGTGEEKLFF
18,TRBJ1-1,-,TRBD1,TRBV11-2,TGTGCCAGCAGCTTAGTATCCGGGACAGGGGGCGCTTCCCCTGAAGCTTTCTTT,CASSLVSGTGGASPEAFF
14,TRBJ2-3,-,TRBD2,TRBV9,TGTGCCAGCTCCCTAGCGGGAAGCACAGATACGCAGTATTTT,CASSLAGSTDTQYF
15,TRBJ2-3,-,-,TRBV11-2,TGTGCCAGCAGGACGACAGCGGGCAGCACAGATACGCAGTATTTT,CASRTTAGSTDTQYF
15,TRBJ1-4,-,-,TRBV28,TGTGCCAGCAGTTCTTTTCTCGAGTGGACTGAAAAACTGTTTTTT,CASSSFLEWTEKLFF
13,TRBJ2-5,-,-,TRBV7-6,TGTGCCAGCAGCAAGGGCCCAAGGGAGACCCAGTACTTC,CASSKGPRETQYF
14,TRBJ1-5,-,-,TRBV28,TGTGCCAGCAGTTTAAGGACCGTCGTACAGCCCCAGCATTTT,CASSLRTVVQPQHF
15,TRBJ2-7,-,-,TRBV28,TGTGCCAGCAGTTTGCAGGTGGCAGGAACCTACGAGCAGTACTTC,CASSLQVAGTYEQYF
17,TRBJ2-1,-,TRBD1,TRBV7-2,TGTGCCAGCAGCTTAGTTTTTTCAACGGACAGGGACAGTGAGCAGTTCTTC,CASSLVFSTDRDSEQFF
13,TRBJ2-3,-,-,TRBV7-6,TGTGCCAGCAGCTTACCTAGCACAGATACGCAGTATTTT,CASSLPSTDTQYF
14,TRBJ2-7,-,-,TRBV5-1,TGCGCCAGCAGCTTGGGGGCAACTTCCTACGAGCAGTACTTC,CASSLGATSYEQYF
14,TRBJ2-7,-,-,TRBV5-1,TGCGCCAGCAGCTTCAGGTGGGGGTCCGACGAGCAGTACTTC,CASSFRWGSDEQYF
16,TRBJ2-3,-,TRBD2,TRBV5-5,TGTGCCAGCAGCTTGGGACTAGCGGGAGTGACAGATACGCAGTATTTT,CASSLGLAGVTDTQYF
17,TRBJ2-3,-,TRBD2,TRBV11-3,TGTGCCAGCAGCTTGGGTCTTAGCGGGGGCCTATTGGATACGCAGTATTTT,CASSLGLSGGLLDTQYF
18,TRBJ2-1,-,TRBD2,TRBV7-9,TGTGCCAGCAGCTTGGATAGCGGGAGGGCCCGGGAGCACAATGAGCAGTTCTTC,CASSLDSGRAREHNEQFF
14,TRBJ1-5,-,-,TRBV28,TGTGCCAGCAGTCCTGGACAGTGGAATCAGCCCCAGCATTTT,CASSPGQWNQPQHF
14,TRBJ1-2,-,-,TRBV11-2,TGTGCCAGCAGCCGAGGGGCAGGGAACTATGGCTACACCTTC,CASSRGAGNYGYTF
14,TRBJ2-2,-,-,TRBV6-1,TGTGCCAGCGTTGAAAGGGGGAACACCGGGGAGCTGTTTTTT,CASVERGNTGELFF
15,TRBJ2-6,-,-,TRBV7-2,TGTGCCAGCAGCCCTAGACCCTCTGGGGCCAACGTCCTGACTTTC,CASSPRPSGANVLTF
17,TRBJ2-1,-,-,TRBV4-1,TGCGCCAGCACTAAAAGAGGCTTCGAGATTCCTTACAATGAGCAGTTCTTC,CASTKRGFEIPYNEQFF
13,TRBJ1-1,-,-,TRBV29-1,TGCAGCGTTGAGCTGGGACCGAACACTGAAGCTTTCTTT,CSVELGPNTEAFF
14,TRBJ2-7,-,-,TRBV18,TGTGCCAGCTATGCAGGCGGGGAAGTCTACGAGCAGTACTTC,CASYAGGEVYEQYF
15,TRBJ2-2,-,-,TRBV9,TGTGCCAGCAGCATCCGAAGCGCGTTCACCGGGGAGCTGTTTTTT,CASSIRSAFTGELFF
11,TRBJ2-3,-,-,TRBV20-1,TGCAGTGCTCCAAGGACAGATACGCAGTATTTT,CSAPRTDTQYF
15,TRBJ2-1,-,TRBD2,TRBV9,TGTGCCAGCAGCGTAGGAGCGGGAGTCTTCTATGAGCAGTTCTTC,CASSVGAGVFYEQFF
15,TRBJ2-6,-,-,TRBV15,TGTGCCACCAGCAGAGATTTTGGGGGGACCAACGTCCTGACTTTC,CATSRDFGGTNVLTF
11,TRBJ1-1,-,-,TRBV29-1,TGCAGCGTAGGGGGGAGAACTGAAGCTTTCTTT,CSVGGRTEAFF
13,TRBJ2-5,-,-,TRBV5-1,TGCGCCAGCAGCTTGCTCTCCTCGGAGACCCAGTACTTC,CASSLLSSETQYF
17,TRBJ2-5,once,-,TRBV28,TGTGCCAGCAGCATATGGCCGGGTTTCGGCCCCCAAGAGACCCAGTACTTC,CASSIWPGFGPQETQYF
14,TRBJ2-1,-,TRBD2,TRBV9,TGTGCCAGCAGCGGTGTGGCGGGACTAAAGGAGCAGTTCTTC,CASSGVAGLKEQFF
11,TRBJ2-1,-,-,TRBV6-1,TGTGCCAGCAGTGACTTACAGTGGCAGTTCTTC,CASSDLQWQFF
15,TRBJ1-1,-,-,TRBV5-4,TGTGCCAGCAGCCCGACAGGTTTCATGAACACTGAAGCTTTCTTT,CASSPTGFMNTEAFF
15,TRBJ1-5,once,-,TRBV10-3,TGTGCCATCAAATCGGGGGGGGATAGCAATCAGCCCCAGCATTTT,CAIKSGGDSNQPQHF
16,TRBJ2-5,-,TRBD2,TRBV5-4,TGTGCCAGCAGCTGGGGGCTAGCGGGAGAAGGAGAGACCCAGTACTTC,CASSWGLAGEGETQYF
15,TRBJ2-7,-,-,TRBV27,TGTGCCAGCAGTTCGGAACTAGCCGCGTTTTACGAGCAGTACTTC,CASSSELAAFYEQYF
14,TRBJ2-5,-,TRBD1,TRBV5-1,TGCGCCAGCAGCCGGGGACAGGGCCAAGAGACCCAGTACTTC,CASSRGQGQETQYF
18,TRBJ2-7,-,-,TRBV14,TGTGCCAGCAGCCCAACACCCGGGACATCGGTCTCTCTCGGCGAGCAGTACTTC,CASSPTPGTSVSLGEQYF
14,TRBJ2-2,-,-,TRBV28,TGTGCCAGTGGGACAGTTGGAGGGCCCGGGGAGCTGTTTTTT,CASGTVGGPGELFF
11,TRBJ1-5,once,-,TRBV28,TGTGCCAGCAGTTCACCGAAGCCCCAGCATTTT,CASSSPKPQHF
14,TRBJ1-1,-,-,TRBV19,TGTGCCAGTAACCCGGGGGTCGTTTACACTGAAGCTTTCTTT,CASNPGVVYTEAFF
13,TRBJ1-1,-,-,TRBV7-3,TGTGCCAGCAGCCCACAACGGGGCACTGAAGCTTTCTTT,CASSPQRGTEAFF
16,TRBJ2-1,once,TRBD2,TRBV10-3,TGTGCCATCAGCCAAGCGGGACTAGCGACGGACAATGAGCAGTTCTTC,CAISQAGLATDNEQFF
18,TRBJ2-1,-,TRBD1,TRBV7-9,TGTGCCAGCAACCCGAACGCGGCAGGGGGCAATAGGTACAATGAGCAGTTCTTC,CASNPNAAGGNRYNEQFF
15,TRBJ2-1,-,TRBD1,TRBV28,TGTGCCAGCAGTTCTGGACAGGGGGCCTACAATGAGCAGTTCTTC,CASSSGQGAYNEQFF
17,TRBJ2-1,-,-,TRBV9,TGTGCCAGCAGCCCGGCGGACGTCACACCGCTTTACAATGAGCAGTTCTTC,CASSPADVTPLYNEQFF
15,TRBJ1-3,-,TRBD1,TRBV7-3,TGTGCCAGCAGCTTGACAGGGAGCTCTGGAAACACCATATATTTT,CASSLTGSSGNTIYF
15,TRBJ2-2,-,-,TRBV19,TGTGCCAGTATCGTGGGGAGTTCAGCGACCGGGGAGCTGTTTTTT,CASIVGSSATGELFF
14,TRBJ2-1,-,-,TRBV19,TGTGCCAGTAGTCCCGAGTCGCGGGTTCATGAGCAGTTCTTC,CASSPESRVHEQFF
13,TRBJ2-5,-,-,TRBV6-5,TGTGCCAGCAGTATAGACTGGGGGGAGACCCAGTACTTC,CASSIDWGETQYF